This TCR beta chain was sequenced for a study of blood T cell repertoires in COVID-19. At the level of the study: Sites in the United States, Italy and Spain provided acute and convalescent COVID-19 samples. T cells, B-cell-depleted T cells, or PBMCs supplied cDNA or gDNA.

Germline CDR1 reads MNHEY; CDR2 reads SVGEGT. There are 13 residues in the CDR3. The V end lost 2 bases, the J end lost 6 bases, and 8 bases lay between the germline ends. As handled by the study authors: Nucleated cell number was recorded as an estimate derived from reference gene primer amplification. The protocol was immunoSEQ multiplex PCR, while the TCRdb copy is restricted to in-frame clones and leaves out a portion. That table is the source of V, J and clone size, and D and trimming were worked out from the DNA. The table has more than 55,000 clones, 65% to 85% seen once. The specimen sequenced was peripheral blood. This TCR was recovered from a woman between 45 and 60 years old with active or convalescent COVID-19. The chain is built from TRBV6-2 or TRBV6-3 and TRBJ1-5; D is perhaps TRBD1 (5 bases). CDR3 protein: CASSYGRGQPQHF. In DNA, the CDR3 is TGTGCCAGCAGTTACGGAAGGGGTCAGCCCCAGCATTTT.